A selection of T cell receptor beta chains follows, all from one sample in a study of beta chain features in type 1 diabetes. This table comes from immunoSEQ multiplex PCR, and its TCRdb copy is limited to in-frame clones, with some not included. The sample consists of under 950,000 clones, roughly a sixth of them appearing once. Specimen: naive CD4+ T cells from blood. These TCRs come from a woman between 18 and 29 years old in good health. The CDR3 runs from the conserved cysteine through the conserved F or W. The D gene is left open where the match is weak. Size is omitted from some rows. Given values are once, few, many or a class for expanded clones.

V	D	J	size	DNA	CDR3
TRBV29-1	-	TRBJ1-2	few	TGCAGCGTTGGATACGGGGCCGTTGGCTACACCTTC	CSVGYGAVGYTF
TRBV7-2	TRBD2	TRBJ2-3	-	TGTGCCAGCAGCCTGACTCGACTAGCGGGAGCGGCAGATACGCAGTATTTT	CASSLTRLAGAADTQYF
TRBV7-2	TRBD2	TRBJ2-1	few	TGTGCCAGCAGCTTAGTACGGGGAGCGGGAACGGGTGAGCAGTTCTTC	CASSLVRGAGTGEQFF
TRBV21-1	-	TRBJ1-5	few	TGTGCCAGCAGCCCCCGACAGGGGGTAGGTCAGCCCCAGCATTTT	CASSPRQGVGQPQHF
TRBV4-2	-	TRBJ1-2	-	TGTGCCAGCAGCCAAGGAACCCAAGGACGGATAGCTAACTATGGCTACACCTTC	CASSQGTQGRIANYGYTF
TRBV7-2	TRBD1	TRBJ2-3	-	TGTGCCAGCAGCTTAGCGGGGACAGGCACAGATACGCAGTATTTT	CASSLAGTGTDTQYF
TRBV5-1	TRBD2	TRBJ2-3	-	TGCGCCAGCAAGGGGATAGCGGGAGGGCCTGGCACAGATACGCAGTATTTT	CASKGIAGGPGTDTQYF
TRBV28	-	TRBJ2-4	-	TGTGCCAGCAGTTTATCATCTCTAGGCGGGCCCATTCAGTACTTC	CASSLSSLGGPIQYF
TRBV7-9	-	TRBJ2-4	many	TGTGCCAGCAGCATCGGGGCGACCAAAAACATTCAGTACTTC	CASSIGATKNIQYF
TRBV5-1	TRBD2	TRBJ2-7	-	TGCGCCAGCGGAAACGCGGGAGTCCCCTCCTACGAGCAGTACTTC	CASGNAGVPSYEQYF
TRBV11-2	-	TRBJ1-4	few	TGTGCCAGCAGCTTAGTTGTAGGGTCGAGCGAAAAACTGTTTTTT	CASSLVVGSSEKLFF
TRBV19	-	TRBJ2-7	few	TGTGCCAGTAGTACGATCCGGGTCTCATCCGAGCAGTACTTC	CASSTIRVSSEQYF
TRBV7-2	-	TRBJ2-7	few	TGTGCCAGCAGCATACCTAGCTCCTACGAGCAGTACTTC	CASSIPSSYEQYF
TRBV7-9	-	TRBJ1-1	-	TGTGCCAGCAGCTTATTTCCGGGGGCAGGCACTGAAGCTTTCTTT	CASSLFPGAGTEAFF
TRBV21-1	-	TRBJ2-7	few	TGTGCCAGCAGCAAATGGGGCGGGAGGGACTCCTACGAGCAGTACTTC	CASSKWGGRDSYEQYF
TRBV9	-	TRBJ2-2	-	TGTGCCAGCGCGGTTTTAACCACCGGGGAGCTGTTTTTT	CASAVLTTGELFF
TRBV5-4	-	TRBJ2-1	-	TGTGCCAGCAGCACCAGGGAAAATGAGCAGTTCTTC	CASSTRENEQFF
TRBV28	-	TRBJ2-5	-	TGTGCCAGCAATTCCCGGGAGACCCAGTACTTC	CASNSRETQYF
TRBV7-9	-	TRBJ2-3	-	TGTGCCAGCAGCATGCAGGGGACAGATACGCAGTATTTT	CASSMQGTDTQYF
TRBV19	TRBD2	TRBJ2-1	few	TGTGCCAGTAGTATCGGCCGACTAGCGGGAAGCAATGAGCAGTTCTTC	CASSIGRLAGSNEQFF
TRBV7-2	TRBD1	TRBJ2-7	few	TGTGCCAGCAGCATAGGCAGGGGGCTGGATTACGAGCAGTACTTC	CASSIGRGLDYEQYF
TRBV7-2	TRBD2	TRBJ2-7	-	TGTGCCAGCAGCCCGGGACTAGCGGGAGCAGACTACGAGCAGTACTTC	CASSPGLAGADYEQYF
TRBV7-6	-	TRBJ2-3	-	TGTGCCGAAGGGGGGTGGACAGATACGCAGTATTTT	CAEGGWTDTQYF
TRBV27	-	TRBJ2-5	-	TGTGCCAGCAGTTTATCAGGGGGGGCGGGTTTTGAGACCCAGTACTTC	CASSLSGGAGFETQYF
TRBV28	-	TRBJ1-5	-	TGTGCCAGCAGCCTTGACTCACTCCGCCGACCCCAGCATTTT	CASSLDSLRRPQHF
TRBV29-1	-	TRBJ1-2	-	TGCAGCGACACCTCGGGGTCCGTCGGCACCTTC	CSDTSGSVGTF
TRBV19	TRBD2	TRBJ2-7	few	TGTGCCAGTACTTTGCGGGGACTAGCGGAGGGGAGCTACGAGCAGTACTTC	CASTLRGLAEGSYEQYF
TRBV11-3	TRBD2	TRBJ2-2	-	TGTGCCAGCAGCTTAGATTACGGGGGGACGAACACCGGGGAGCTGTTTTTT	CASSLDYGGTNTGELFF
TRBV5-1	-	TRBJ2-7	-	TGCGCCAGCAGCTTGGTGGCGGGATTCCGCCACGAGCAGTACTTC	CASSLVAGFRHEQYF